Listed below are T cell receptor beta chains from one sample, sequenced in a study of blood T cell repertoires in COVID-19. Measured with immunoSEQ multiplex PCR; TCRdb has only the in-frame clones, and not every one. The sample lists roughly 200,000 clones, approximately 92% occurring once. Sequenced sample: peripheral blood. The origin of the receptors is a man aged 45-60 years with acute or convalescent COVID-19. CDR3s include the opening cysteine and the closing phenylalanine or tryptophan. Each record gives: D gene, clone size, V gene, J gene, CDR3 DNA, CDR3 protein. A D gene is named only where the DNA matches it firmly. Rows may omit the clone size; those that give it use once, few, many or a size class.

TRBD1	once	TRBV29-1	TRBJ2-7	TGCAGCGTTTCCGGGACAGACAACTACGAGCAGTACTTC	CSVSGTDNYEQYF
-	-	TRBV6-5	TRBJ1-1	TGTGCCAGCAGTTACTCAGGGGAGAACACTGAAGCTTTCTTT	CASSYSGENTEAFF
-	-	TRBV12-3/TRBV12-4	TRBJ2-7	TGTGCCAGCAGCCTACAGGCCCCCTACGAGCAGTACTTC	CASSLQAPYEQYF
TRBD1	-	TRBV27	TRBJ1-4	TGTGCCAGCAGTTTATTGGCGACAGGGGGGGAAAAACTGTTTTTT	CASSLLATGGEKLFF
-	-	TRBV5-1	TRBJ2-3	TGCGCCAGCAGCTTGGCCGAAGGGGCGGTGGATACGCAGTATTTT	CASSLAEGAVDTQYF
-	-	TRBV7-6	TRBJ1-3	TGTGCCAGCAGCTTAGGGCTCCCCCCCTCTGGAAACACCATATATTTT	CASSLGLPPSGNTIYF
-	-	TRBV2	TRBJ2-2	TGTGCCAGCATTAGCCGGGGGACCGGGGAGCTGTTTTTT	CASISRGTGELFF
-	-	TRBV6-2/TRBV6-3	TRBJ2-4	TGTGCCAGCAGTTACGGGGGGTCGTCTGTAGCCAAAAACATTCAGTACTTC	CASSYGGSSVAKNIQYF
-	-	TRBV12-5	TRBJ2-5	TGTGCTAGTGGTTTGGGCGGTCAAGAGACCCAGTACTTC	CASGLGGQETQYF
-	-	TRBV3-1/TRBV3-2	TRBJ1-2	TGTGCCAGCAGCCCACCCACTAACTCGGGGGGCTACACCTTC	CASSPPTNSGGYTF
-	once	TRBV2	TRBJ2-7	TGTGCCAGCAGCGCCGCCCCGAAGCGCGAGCAGTACTTC	CASSAAPKREQYF
-	few	TRBV28	TRBJ1-4	TGTGCCAGCAGTACACAGGGTGAAAAACTGTTTTTT	CASSTQGEKLFF
-	-	TRBV7-6	TRBJ2-3	TGTGCCAGCAGCTTATCCACGCGGGTACACACAGATACGCAGTATTTT	CASSLSTRVHTDTQYF
-	-	TRBV6-1	TRBJ1-5	TGTGCCAGCAGTGAATCTTACCGCACGGGGAACTCAAATCAGCCCCAGCATTTT	CASSESYRTGNSNQPQHF
-	-	TRBV13	TRBJ1-3	TGTGCCAGCAGCGATGCACAGAACTCTGGAAACACCATATATTTT	CASSDAQNSGNTIYF
TRBD1	-	TRBV28	TRBJ2-7	TGTGCCAGCAAGGGGGCGGGACAGGGCTTCCACGAGCAGTACTTC	CASKGAGQGFHEQYF
-	once	TRBV4-1	TRBJ2-3	TGCGCCAGCAGCCAAGTTAGCCCAGATACGCAGTATTTT	CASSQVSPDTQYF
-	-	TRBV18	TRBJ1-3	TGTGCCAGCTCACCATGGACAGACAATGGAAACACCATATATTTT	CASSPWTDNGNTIYF
-	-	TRBV9	TRBJ2-1	TGTGCCAGCAGCGTAGCTACTAGCCCACCCTACAATGAGCAGTTCTTC	CASSVATSPPYNEQFF
-	once	TRBV19	TRBJ1-5	TGTGCCAGTAGTATGAGGGTCCACAATCAGCCCCAGCATTTT	CASSMRVHNQPQHF
TRBD1	-	TRBV5-4	TRBJ1-4	TGTGCCAGCAGCTTGGCGGCAGGGGGCAATGAAAAACTGTTTTTT	CASSLAAGGNEKLFF
-	-	TRBV5-6	TRBJ1-2	TGTGCCAGCAGCGTGATTTACAGGGTATACGGCTATGGCTACACCTTC	CASSVIYRVYGYGYTF
TRBD2	-	TRBV7-2	TRBJ2-3	TGTGCCAGCAGCCCAGGGACTAGAGGCACAGATACGCAGTATTTT	CASSPGTRGTDTQYF
TRBD2	few	TRBV3-1/TRBV3-2	TRBJ2-2	TGTGCCAGCAGCCAAATAAGCGGGGGCCCAAACACCGGGGAGCTGTTTTTT	CASSQISGGPNTGELFF
-	-	TRBV28	TRBJ1-5	TGTGCCAGCAGGCAGGGTTGGAATCAGCCCCAGCATTTT	CASRQGWNQPQHF
-	-	TRBV24-1	TRBJ2-1	TGTGCCACCAGCCCCCGGGGGAGTCCCTATGAGCAGTTCTTC	CATSPRGSPYEQFF
-	-	TRBV28	TRBJ2-2	TGTGCCAGCACCTCCCCCCTAGGGGGGGGGCCAGGTACCGGGGAGCTGTTTTTT	CASTSPLGGGPGTGELFF
TRBD1	-	TRBV19	TRBJ1-1	TGTGCCAGTAGTGGACGGGACAGTATATCTGAAGCTTTCTTT	CASSGRDSISEAFF
-	-	TRBV5-1	TRBJ1-2	TGCGCCAGCAGCTTGGATCTGGGAGGCTATGGCTACACCTTC	CASSLDLGGYGYTF
TRBD2	-	TRBV25-1	TRBJ2-7	TGTGCAACCGGGACTACCTCCTGGGAGCAGTACTTC	CATGTTSWEQYF
TRBD1	once	TRBV28	TRBJ1-1	TGTGCCAGCAGTTTGGCTGGACAGGGGGCGACCACTGAAGCTTTCTTT	CASSLAGQGATTEAFF
TRBD2	-	TRBV5-5	TRBJ2-1	TGTGCCAGCAGCGGTGCGGGAGGGGGCTCCTACAATGAGCAGTTCTTC	CASSGAGGGSYNEQFF
-	-	TRBV18	TRBJ2-3	TGTGCCAGCTCACCACGGCAGGTCACAGATACGCAGTATTTT	CASSPRQVTDTQYF
TRBD2	once	TRBV28	TRBJ2-1	TGTGCCAGCAGTTTTTCTAGCGGGGGGGTGGATGAGCAGTTCTTC	CASSFSSGGVDEQFF
-	-	TRBV3-1/TRBV3-2	TRBJ2-7	TGTGCCAGCAGCCAAGGCGCGGTCGAGCAGTACTTC	CASSQGAVEQYF